This T cell receptor beta chain came from a study of cytomegalovirus exposure and HLA in healthy donors. Germline CDR1 KGHSH, CDR2 LQKENI. The CDR3 totals 17 residues. Trimming took 0 bases from V and 7 from J; bases not matched to a gene: 8. Assay: immunoSEQ multiplex PCR; the TCRdb copy retains only in-frame clones and omits some. The sample includes about 150,000 clones, around 83% seen only once; the top ten take approximately 2.2%. The table lists this clone with a count of one. The sample was PBMCs. The source of this sequence is a human donor in good health. The rearrangement joins TRBV18 to TRBJ2-7; 14 bases line up with TRBD2. The CDR3 here is CASSPPGGLAGGGEQYF. CDR3 nucleotides: TGTGCCAGCTCACCACCCGGAGGACTAGCGGGGGGTGGTGAGCAGTACTTC.